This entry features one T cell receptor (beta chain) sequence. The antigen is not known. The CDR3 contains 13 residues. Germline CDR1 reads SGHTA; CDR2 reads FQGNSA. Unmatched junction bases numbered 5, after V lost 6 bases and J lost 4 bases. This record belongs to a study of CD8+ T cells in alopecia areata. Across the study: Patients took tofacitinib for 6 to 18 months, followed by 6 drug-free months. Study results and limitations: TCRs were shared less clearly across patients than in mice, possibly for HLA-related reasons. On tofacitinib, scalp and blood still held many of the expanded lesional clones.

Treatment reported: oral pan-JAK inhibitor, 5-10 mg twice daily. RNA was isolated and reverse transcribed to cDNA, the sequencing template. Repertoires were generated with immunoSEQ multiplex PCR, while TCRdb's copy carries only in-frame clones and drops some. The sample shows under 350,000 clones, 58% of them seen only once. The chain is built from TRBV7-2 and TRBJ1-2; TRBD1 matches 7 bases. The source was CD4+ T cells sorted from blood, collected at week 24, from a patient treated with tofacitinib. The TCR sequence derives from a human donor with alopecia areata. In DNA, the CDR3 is TGTGCCAGCAGGTCGCAGGGGGTCTATGGCTACACCTTC. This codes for CASRSQGVYGYTF.